The present TCR beta chain was sequenced within a study of shared clonotypes between healthy human individuals. It was at deep level that the assay was run. Each PCR replicate from the sorted subsets contained around 0.2 ug DNA, which is tens of thousands of T cell genomes. Profiling relied on immunoSEQ multiplex PCR, and the TCRdb table lists in-frame clones only, not all of them. The sample lists 660,000 or so clones, about 96% seen once, with about 0.12% in the top ten. On this clone itself: Distinct nucleotide sequences in the sample also encode this CDR3.

It was CD45RO-negative cells, positively selected for CCR7, that made up naive CD8 cells, with terminally differentiated effector memory CD45RA+ cells excluded. The CDR3 is 15 amino acids. CDR1 is MNHEY, CDR2 SMNVEV, per germline (reference sequence). Trimming cost V 3 bases and J 0 bases; bases outside gene matches: 1. The TCR originated in a woman aged 30 to 39 in good health. The chain links TRBV27 to TRBJ2-7; 11 bases fit TRBD2. Sequenced sample: naive CD8+ T cells sorted from blood. The DNA of the CDR3 is TGTGCCAGCAGTTTTGGGACTAGCGGCTCCTACGAGCAGTACTTC. Amino acids: CASSFGTSGSYEQYF.